Listed here are 18 T cell receptor beta chains from one sample, sequenced in a study of cytomegalovirus exposure and HLA in healthy donors. The PCR was carried out with 60 Vbeta primers and 13 Jbeta primers. The table came from immunoSEQ multiplex PCR; TCRdb's copy has only in-frame clones and leaves some out. Its table records 150,000 to 200,000 clones. The sample taken for sequencing was PBMCs. These receptors originate from a woman aged 55-69 years in good health and CMV-seronegative.

The V call is TRBV11-1, the J call TRBJ2-1; a weak D match, TRBD1 (5 bases). V shed 3 bases and J shed 0 bases, with 9 bases lying between them. This CDR3 is built from 15 residues. The germline V gene encodes CDR1 SGHAT and CDR2 FQDESV (reference sequence). CDR3 in amino acids: CASSFDRNSYNEQFF. The CDR3 coding sequence is TGTGCCAGCAGCTTTGACAGAAACTCCTACAATGAGCAGTTCTTC.

The chain recombines TRBV6-1 with TRBJ2-1, with D possibly matching TRBD1 (6 bases). V lost 6 bases and J lost 0, with 12 bases in between. Germline V CDR1 and CDR2: MNHNS, SASEGT. The CDR3 loop spans 15 amino acids. CDR3 nucleotide sequence: TGTGCCAGCAGGGGATTAGGGGGCTCCTACAATGAGCAGTTCTTC. It specifies CASRGLGGSYNEQFF.

The chain employs TRBV7-9 and TRBJ1-2, with TRBD1 matching 8 bases. The J segment lost 7 bases and the V segment lost 4 bases, leaving 2 bases of the junction unmatched. Per germline, CDR1 SEHNR and CDR2 FQNEAQ (reference sequence). This CDR3 spans 12 amino acids. The DNA for the CDR3 is TGTGCCAGCAGCTGGACAGGGTTTGGCTACACCTTC. Translation gives CASSWTGFGYTF.

V gene TRBV7-9 combines with J gene TRBJ2-7; D remains unclear. V was cut by 1 base and J by 0 bases, with 4 bases left in between. There are 13 residues in the CDR3. The germline V gene encodes CDR1 SEHNR and CDR2 FQNEAQ (reference sequence). CDR3 nucleotides: TGTGCCAGCAGCTTAGACGGCTCCTACGAGCAGTACTTC. Its translation is CASSLDGSYEQYF.

The rearrangement links TRBV6-5 to TRBJ1-6; TRBD1 matches 7 bases. The CDR3 is made up of 14 amino acids. V lost 6 bases, J lost 10 bases, and 9 bases stayed unmatched. The V gene's germline CDR1 is MNHEY and CDR2 SVGAGI. The CDR3 DNA sequence: TGTGCCAGCAGCAGACAGGGTACTACCTCACCCCTCCACTTT. It translates to CASSRQGTTSPLHF.

CDR3 in amino acids: CATTGDSLDEQFF. DNA for the CDR3: TGTGCCACTACGGGGGACTCCCTGGATGAGCAGTTCTTC. V usage is TRBV27 and J usage is TRBJ2-1; D is possibly TRBD2 (6 bases). Germline CDR1 reads MNHEY; CDR2 reads SMNVEV (reference sequence). Trimming shortened V by 10 bases and J by 8 bases, and 18 bases separated the two germline ends. The CDR3 length is 13 residues.

V is TRBV6-5 and J is TRBJ2-4; D might be TRBD1 (6 bases). V lost 4 bases, J lost 0 bases, and 13 bases lay in between. Per germline, CDR1 MNHEY and CDR2 SVGAGI. The CDR3 runs to 16 residues. In nucleotides, the CDR3 is TGTGCCAGCAGTTCTGACAGGAAGATAGCCAAAAACATTCAGTACTTC. This codes for CASSSDRKIAKNIQYF.

The rearrangement joins TRBV14 to TRBJ2-5, with D possibly matching TRBD2 (5 bases). The CDR3 covers 15 residues. The V and J ends lost 0 bases and 2 bases respectively, with 10 bases between them. Germline CDR1 and CDR2: SGHDN and FVKESK. The CDR3 spells CASSQDSSMQETQYF. The CDR3, as DNA: TGTGCCAGCAGCCAAGACTCTAGCATGCAAGAGACCCAGTACTTC.

The chain joins TRBV2 to TRBJ1-4, with 7 bases aligning to TRBD1. The CDR3 covers 11 residues. V lost 7 bases to trimming and J lost 12 bases; unmatched junction nucleotides: 5. From germline, CDR1 is SNHLY and CDR2 FYNNEI. In DNA, the CDR3 is TGTGCCAGCACTTCAACAGGGGAACTGTTTTTT. Translation: CASTSTGELFF.

The chain uses TRBV4-2 and TRBJ1-1; tentatively, D is TRBD1 (5 bases). The CDR3 length is 13 residues. Germline loops: CDR1 LGHNA, CDR2 YNFKEQ. Trimming took off 6 bases at V and 5 bases at J, with 13 bases between the two ends. The CDR3: CASSRDSRTEAFF. Written as DNA, the CDR3 is TGTGCCAGCAGTAGGGACTCGCGGACTGAAGCTTTCTTT.

V gene TRBV6-1 combines with J gene TRBJ2-7; TRBD2 matches at 10 bases. This CDR3 is built from 14 residues. Germline V CDR1 and CDR2: MNHNS, SASEGT. V shed 2 bases and J 2 bases; nucleotides not matched to a gene: 0. CDR3 in amino acids: CASSELAGAYEQYF. The CDR3 DNA reads as TGTGCCAGCAGTGAACTAGCGGGAGCCTACGAGCAGTACTTC.

This chain joins TRBV10-3 and TRBJ2-7; 10 bases line up with TRBD1. This CDR3 contains 13 residues. The V segment lost 5 bases and the J segment 4 bases; nucleotides outside the gene matches: 2. Germline V gene lookup returns CDR1 ENHRY and CDR2 SYGVKD. The CDR3 bases are TGTGCCATCAGTTGGGACAGGGGATACGAGCAGTACTTC. This codes for CAISWDRGYEQYF.

In nucleotides, the CDR3 is TGTGCCAGCAGCTTAAGCAGGAACTATGGCTACACCTTC. Protein: CASSLSRNYGYTF. The V and J genes are TRBV7-8 and TRBJ1-2, with D hard to call. The V gene lost 2 bases and the J gene lost 2 bases, with 6 bases spanning the gap. This CDR3 is 13 amino acids long. The germline gives CDR1 SGHVS, CDR2 FQNEAQ.

The CDR3 sequence: CASSPWVAGATGELFF. The CDR3 nucleotides read TGCGCCAGCAGCCCCTGGGTAGCGGGGGCCACCGGGGAGCTGTTTTTT. The chain is built from TRBV5-1 and TRBJ2-2, with 9 nucleotides matching TRBD2. Germline V gene data show CDR1 as SGHRS and CDR2 as YFSETQ. J lost 4 bases, V lost 4 bases, and 8 bases had no gene match. The CDR3 contains 16 residues.

The chain employs TRBV5-4 and TRBJ1-5, with TRBD1 as a possible D gene (6 bases). The CDR3 consists of 14 residues. The V end lost 1 base, the J end lost 1 base, and 6 bases lay between the germline ends. The germline gives CDR1 SGHNT, CDR2 YYREEE (reference sequence). In DNA, the CDR3 is TGTGCCAGCAGCTTGACAGGGAGCAATCAGCCCCAGCATTTT. Its translation is CASSLTGSNQPQHF. Full variable domain (missing parts from reference TRBV5-4 and TRBJ1-5): ETGVTQSPTHLIKTRGQQVTLRCSSQSGHNTVSWYQQALGQGPQFIFQYYREEENGRGNFPPRFSGLQFPNYSSELNVNALELDDSALYLCASSLTGSNQPQHFGDGTRLSIL.

The chain is built from TRBV30 and TRBJ2-5; D remains ambiguous. V gave up 1 base and J gave up 6 bases, with 9 bases separating them. CDR3 length: 12 amino acids. Per the germline V gene, CDR1 is GTSNPN and CDR2 is SVGIG (reference sequence). The CDR3 sequence: CAWSAPVKTQYF. CDR3 nucleotide sequence: TGTGCCTGGAGTGCCCCCGTTAAGACCCAGTACTTC.

CDR3: CASISDSQTTQYF. CDR3 in DNA: TGTGCCAGCATTTCGGACAGTCAAACGACCCAGTACTTC. The chain employs TRBV2 and TRBJ2-5, with D tentatively TRBD1 (6 bases). CDR3 size: 13 residues. V was clipped by 7 bases and J by 7 bases, with 16 bases between them. CDR1 is SNHLY, CDR2 FYNNEI, per germline.

This sequence joins TRBV5-6 and TRBJ2-7, with 11 bases that match TRBD1. The CDR3 contains 15 residues. The germline V gene encodes CDR1 SGHDT and CDR2 YYEEEE. Trimming removed 4 bases from V and 3 bases from J; junction bases left unmatched: 6. CDR3 residues: CASSPGTGGDYEQYF. In nucleotides, the CDR3 is TGTGCCAGCAGCCCCGGGACAGGGGGTGACTACGAGCAGTACTTC. The full variable domain, in which reference TRBV5-6 and TRBJ2-7 provide the parts outside the CDR3, is DAGVTQSPTHLIKTRGQQVTLRCSPKSGHDTVSWYQQALGQGPQFIFQYYEEEERQRGNFPDRFSGHQFPNYSSELNVNALLLGDSALYLCASSPGTGGDYEQYFGPGTRLTVT.